This T cell receptor (beta chain) was obtained from a study of blood T cell repertoires in COVID-19. The overall study: There were acute and convalescent COVID-19 samples, and they came from the United States, Italy and Spain. In each case, the material was cDNA or gDNA derived from T cells, B-cell-depleted T cells, or PBMCs.

This CDR3 has 13 residues. Germline V gene sequence: CDR1 SGDLS, CDR2 YYNGEE. V lost 4 bases to trimming and J lost 5 bases; unmatched junction nucleotides: 1. In the authors' workflow: For nucleated cells, counts were estimated from reference gene primer amplification. Using immunoSEQ multiplex PCR, the repertoire was profiled, and TCRdb retains in-frame clones only, with some absent. That table furnishes V, J and clone size, whereas the DNA furnished D and trimming. The sample lists about 130,000 clones, 84% occurring once. Specimen: peripheral blood. The source is a human donor in a cohort sampled during active COVID-19. The chain employs TRBV9 and TRBJ2-2, with 8 bases identical to TRBD2. CDR3 sequence: CASSREGTGELFF. CDR3 in DNA: TGTGCCAGCAGCCGGGAGGGGACCGGGGAGCTGTTTTTT.